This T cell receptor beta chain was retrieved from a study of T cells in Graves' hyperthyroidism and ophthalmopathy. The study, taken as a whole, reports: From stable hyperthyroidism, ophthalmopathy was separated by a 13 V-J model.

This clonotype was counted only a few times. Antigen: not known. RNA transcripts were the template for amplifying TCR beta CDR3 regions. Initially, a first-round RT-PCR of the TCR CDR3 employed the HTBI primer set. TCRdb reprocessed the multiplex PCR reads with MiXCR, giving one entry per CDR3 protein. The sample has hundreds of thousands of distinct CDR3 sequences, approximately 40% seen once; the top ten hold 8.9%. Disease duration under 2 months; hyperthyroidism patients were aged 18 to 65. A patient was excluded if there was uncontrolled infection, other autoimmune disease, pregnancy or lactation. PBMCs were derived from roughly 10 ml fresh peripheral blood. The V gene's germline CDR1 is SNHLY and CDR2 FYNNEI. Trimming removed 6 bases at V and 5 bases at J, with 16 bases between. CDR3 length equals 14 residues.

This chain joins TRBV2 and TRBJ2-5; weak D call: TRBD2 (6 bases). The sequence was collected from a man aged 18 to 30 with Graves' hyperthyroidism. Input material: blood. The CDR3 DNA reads TGTGCCAGCAGCCCGTGGGAGGCCGGGGAGACCCAGTACTTC. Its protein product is CASSPWEAGETQYF.